Detailed here is one T cell receptor (beta chain). Across about two dozen US areas, participants ranged in age from roughly 18 to 95 years. Cohort 3 donors were reported recovered after two negative PCRs, clearance, or symptom resolution. CDR1 and CDR2 from the germline V gene are MDHEN and SYDVKM. This CDR3 has 12 amino acids. The V end was cut by 3 bases, the J end by 4 bases, with 7 bases between. Profiled with immunoSEQ multiplex PCR; TCRdb holds only in-frame clones, not every one. In the table there are about 280,000 clones, approximately 89% of which are singletons. This entry belongs to a study of blood T cell repertoires in COVID-19. In the study overall: PBMCs, B-cell-depleted T cells, or T cells were the source of the cDNA or gDNA that made up the material.

Sequencing used PBMCs or T cells enriched from blood (not recorded which). V usage is TRBV28 and J usage is TRBJ2-7; D uncertain. The origin of this receptor is an older woman who had recovered from COVID-19. CDR3 sequence: CASSFQQYEQYF. CDR3 DNA sequence: TGTGCCAGCAGTTTTCAACAATACGAGCAGTACTTC. The full variable domain, its missing parts supplied by reference TRBV28 and TRBJ2-7, is DVKVTQSSRYLVKRTGEKVFLECVQDMDHENMFWYRQDPGLGLRLIYFSYDVKMKEKGDIPEGYSVSREKKERFSLILESASTNQTSMYLCASSFQQYEQYFGPGTRLTVT.